This T cell receptor beta chain was documented in a study of cytomegalovirus exposure and HLA in healthy donors. For this clone: Its antigen is currently unknown.

Study observations and caveats: A later analysis reportedly found fewer N-insertions in an Asian-associated ancestry cluster than the roughly 670-donor mean.

These donors, healthy bone marrow donors, were studied. Germline CDR1 is SGHRS and CDR2 is YFSETQ. V lost 3 bases, J lost 6 bases, and 7 bases lay in between. The CDR3 covers 11 residues. Researchers ran the PCR with 60 Vbeta and 13 Jbeta primers. Libraries were prepared by immunoSEQ multiplex PCR; TCRdb keeps only in-frame clonotypes and omits some of them. The sample holds approximately 160,000 clones, around 80% seen once. Material: PBMCs. This sequence originates from a woman in her forties or fifties in good health and CMV-seropositive. The chain carries TRBV5-1 and TRBJ2-7; D gene unclear. The CDR3, as DNA: TGCGCCAGCAGCTCCTCGGGCGAGCAGTACTTC. Protein sequence: CASSSSGEQYF. Combining the CDR3 with reference TRBV5-1 and TRBJ2-7 gives the whole variable domain KAGVTQTPRYLIKTRGQQVTLSCSPISGHRSVSWYQQTPGQGLQFLFEYFSETQRNKGNFPGRFSGRQFSNSRSEMNVSTLELGDSALYLCASSSSGEQYFGPGTRLTVT.